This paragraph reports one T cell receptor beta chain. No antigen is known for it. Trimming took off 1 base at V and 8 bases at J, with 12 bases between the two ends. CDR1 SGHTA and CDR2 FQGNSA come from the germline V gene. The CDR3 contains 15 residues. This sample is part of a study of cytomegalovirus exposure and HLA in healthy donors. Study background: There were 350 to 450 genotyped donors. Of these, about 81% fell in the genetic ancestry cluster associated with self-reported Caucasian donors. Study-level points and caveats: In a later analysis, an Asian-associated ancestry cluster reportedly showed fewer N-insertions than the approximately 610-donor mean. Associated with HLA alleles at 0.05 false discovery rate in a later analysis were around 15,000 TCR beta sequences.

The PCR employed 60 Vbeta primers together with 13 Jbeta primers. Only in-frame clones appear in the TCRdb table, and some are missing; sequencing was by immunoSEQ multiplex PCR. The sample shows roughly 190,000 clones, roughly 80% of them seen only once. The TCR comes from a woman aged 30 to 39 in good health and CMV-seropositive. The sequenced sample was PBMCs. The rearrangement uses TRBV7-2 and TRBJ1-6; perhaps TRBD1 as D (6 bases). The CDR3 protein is CASSLGWGRYSPLHF. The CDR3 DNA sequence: TGTGCCAGCAGCTTAGGGTGGGGGCGTTATTCACCCCTCCACTTT.